What follows describes a single TCR beta chain. No antigen is known for it. This entry comes from a study of T cell responses to AZD1222 COVID-19 vaccine. The study, taken as a whole, reports: Seropositive AZD1222 recipients at baseline numbered only five or six. The repertoires were collected only after the peak T cell response. Following two doses of AZD1222, Spike-specific TCR breadth and depth rose.

This CDR3 is 14 amino acids long. V lost 3 bases and J lost 6; bases outside the gene matches: 7. In germline, CDR1 is KGHDR, CDR2 SFDVKD. TCRdb's copy holds only in-frame clones and misses some; the assay was immunoSEQ multiplex PCR. The profile shows 90,000 to 150,000 clones, about nine tenths of them singletons. Sequenced here: peripheral blood, sampled 28 days after the second dose of the MenACWY control vaccine. This TCR was sampled from an adult who received the MenACWY meningococcal vaccine as a control. V is TRBV24-1 and J is TRBJ2-7, with 7 bases aligning to TRBD1. This CDR3 is CATSDGQDRVEQYF. Here the CDR3 DNA reads TGTGCCACCAGTGATGGACAGGATAGAGTCGAGCAGTACTTC.